Presented here are 22 T cell receptor beta chains from one specimen sequenced in a study of CD8+ T cells in alopecia areata (dated by TCRdb to the late 2010s). The intended sense of this specimen's time point label: baseline before oral tofacitinib. The library was produced with the immunoSEQ multiplex PCR assay. For TCR sequencing, RNA was extracted from every sample and reverse transcribed into cDNA to serve as template. TCRdb obtained this table from immuneACCESS and retained in-frame rearrangements with V and J assigned. These tables miss some clones; where compared with another copy, unresolved V genes account for less than half of the shortfall, and the remainder is unexplained. The sample table holds more than 200,000 clones, of which 67% were seen once. The ten largest clones represent under 1.5% of the sample. This specimen consisted of CD4+ T cells sorted from blood, obtained at week 0. These TCRs come from a human donor with alopecia areata.

This rearrangement joins TRBV30 to TRBJ2-3; possible D gene TRBD1, 6 bases. V was shortened by 2 bases and J by 6 bases, with 6 bases between the two germline ends. This CDR3 region has 11 residues. Germline CDR1 GTSNPN, CDR2 SVGIG (reference sequence). The CDR3 is CAWSQGDTQYF. The CDR3 DNA reads as TGTGCCTGGAGTCAGGGGGATACGCAGTATTTT.

The rearrangement joins TRBV1 to TRBJ2-5. TRBV1 has pseudogene status. The CDR3 is 13 amino acids. CDR3: CTSSGWVGETQYF. DNA for the CDR3: TGCACCAGCAGCGGCTGGGTGGGAGAGACCCAGTACTTC.

The rearrangement links TRBV19 to TRBJ1-1, with 8 nucleotides matching TRBD1. The CDR3 runs to 15 residues. The V gene end was trimmed by 6 bases and the J gene end by 5 bases; junction bases not matched to a gene: 11. Germline V gene data show CDR1 as LNHDA and CDR2 as SQIVND (reference sequence). In nucleotides, the CDR3 is TGTGCCAGTAGCACCACGGACAGGGTATATACTGAAGCTTTCTTT. It yields the protein CASSTTDRVYTEAFF.

V and J are TRBV7-2 and TRBJ2-3; possibly TRBD1 or TRBD2 for D (6 bases each). Trimming left V 2 bases short and J 2 bases short, with 8 bases between. This CDR3 has 14 residues. Germline loops: CDR1 SGHTA, CDR2 FQGNSA. In DNA, the CDR3 is TGTGCCAGCAGCTTACGGGGGCCCACAGATACGCAGTATTTT. It yields the protein CASSLRGPTDTQYF.

Turning to this clone: The sample contains more than one DNA sequence encoding this CDR3. The chain carries TRBV30 and TRBJ1-2; D not resolved. The CDR3 contains 10 residues. V was clipped by 3 bases and J by 8 bases, with 7 bases between them. Germline V gene lookup returns CDR1 GTSNPN and CDR2 SVGIG (reference sequence). CDR3 loop: CAWRRGGYTF. As DNA, the CDR3 is TGTGCCTGGAGACGTGGGGGCTACACCTTC.

The rearrangement links TRBV4-2 to TRBJ1-5; tentative D call: TRBD1 (6 bases). The V and J ends lost 2 bases and 2 bases respectively, with 10 bases between them. The CDR3 has 15 residues. Germline values: CDR1 LGHNA, CDR2 YNFKEQ. CDR3 bases: TGTGCCAGCAGCCAATCAGGGGCTGGCAATCAGCCCCAGCATTTT. Encoded protein: CASSQSGAGNQPQHF.

Concerning this clone itself: Other DNA sequences of this sample code for an identical CDR3. The chain employs TRBV19 and TRBJ2-6; no clear D. The CDR3 loop spans 15 amino acids. Germline loops: CDR1 LNHDA, CDR2 SQIVND (reference sequence). V lost 1 base to trimming and J lost 4 bases, with 8 bases between them. The CDR3 DNA reads TGTGCCAGTAGTATAGGCGGCGCCGGGGCCAACGTCCTGACTTTC. Translated, it gives CASSIGGAGANVLTF.

The CDR3 region has the DNA TGTGCCTGGAGTGATCTGAACACTGAAGCTTTCTTT. Its translation: CAWSDLNTEAFF. The rearrangement uses TRBV30 and TRBJ1-1; D not certain. In germline, CDR1 is GTSNPN, CDR2 SVGIG (reference sequence). The CDR3 is made up of 12 amino acids. Trimming removed 1 base at V and 0 bases at J, with 3 bases between.

The J gene is TRBJ1-5, the V gene TRBV7-2; weak D call: TRBD1 (5 bases). The CDR3 is made up of 13 amino acids. Germline values: CDR1 SGHTA, CDR2 FQGNSA. V lost 6 bases and J 4 bases, leaving 10 bases between the germline ends. CDR3 protein: CASRQAVNQPQHF. CDR3 nucleotides: TGTGCCAGCAGACAGGCGGTTAATCAGCCCCAGCATTTT.

The chain joins TRBV30 to TRBJ1-5; TRBD1 might be the D (6 bases). Germline V gene sequence: CDR1 GTSNPN, CDR2 SVGIG (reference sequence). This CDR3 is built from 17 residues. Trimming cost V 2 bases and J 2 bases, with 19 bases left between them. CDR3 DNA: TGTGCCTGGAGTCGCGGGCGGACAGCCAGGGGCAATCAGCCCCAGCATTTT. It is translated as CAWSRGRTARGNQPQHF.

This clone has a handful of counts. The chain joins TRBV7-9 to TRBJ2-2, with 8 bases matching TRBD1. V lost 5 bases and J lost 7; bases outside the gene matches: 6. This CDR3 has 14 residues. Germline V gene lookup returns CDR1 SEHNR and CDR2 FQNEAQ (reference sequence). DNA for the CDR3: TGTGCCAGCAGCCGGCAGGGGGCTGGCGGGGAGCTGTTTTTT. Its translation: CASSRQGAGGELFF.

The V and J genes are TRBV9 and TRBJ2-1; 11 nucleotides align to TRBD2. This CDR3 is built from 16 residues. Trimming cost V 5 bases and J 4 bases; bases outside gene matches: 8. The germline V gene encodes CDR1 SGDLS and CDR2 YYNGEE. This chain's CDR3 is CASSKQLAGDYNEQFF. DNA of the CDR3: TGTGCCAGCAGTAAACAACTAGCGGGGGATTACAATGAGCAGTTCTTC.

J is TRBJ2-7 and V is TRBV12-5; D is undetermined. The CDR3 covers 14 residues. V lost 5 bases and J 0 bases, leaving 11 bases between the germline ends. Germline CDR1 and CDR2: LGHNT and FRNRAP. CDR3 nucleotide sequence: TGTGCTAGTGGTCTATTACCCAACTCCTACGAGCAGTACTTC. Translating gives CASGLLPNSYEQYF.

This clone showed up just a few times. The chain recombines TRBV29-1 with TRBJ1-2, with a possible D match to TRBD1 (5 bases). Per the germline V gene, CDR1 is SQVTM and CDR2 is ANQGSEA. The length of the CDR3 is 13 residues. V lost 7 bases to trimming and J lost 4 bases, with 16 bases between them. The CDR3 nucleotides read TGCAGCGCCGGACCGGGGGGTGGCTATGGCTACACCTTC. This codes for CSAGPGGGYGYTF.

The rearrangement joins TRBV4-3 to TRBJ2-2; TRBD2 is a possible D gene (6 bases). V lost 8 bases and J 4 bases, leaving 14 bases between the germline ends. Germline V gene data show CDR1 as LGHNA and CDR2 as YSLEER. CDR3 size: 14 residues. CDR3 residues: CASSQEGLTGELFF. The DNA for the CDR3 is TGCGCCAGCTCCCAAGAGGGACTCACCGGGGAGCTGTTTTTT.

The chain couples TRBV9 to TRBJ1-5, with a tentative D call TRBD1 (6 bases). The ends were cut back, 4 bases at V and 0 bases at J, with 11 bases in the middle. Germline V CDR1 and CDR2: SGDLS, YYNGEE. The length of the CDR3 is 15 residues. The CDR3 here is CASSTQGNSNQPQHF. Here the CDR3 DNA reads TGTGCCAGCAGCACACAGGGTAATAGCAATCAGCCCCAGCATTTT.

The chain joins TRBV5-1 to TRBJ1-1, with 7 bases that match TRBD1. The CDR3 extends over 14 amino acids. Trimming cost V 2 bases and J 1 base; bases outside gene matches: 2. The germline CDR1 and CDR2 sequences are SGHRS and YFSETQ. The DNA for the CDR3 is TGCGCCAGCAGCTTAACAGGGGCGAACACTGAAGCTTTCTTT. Its translation: CASSLTGANTEAFF.

The chain uses TRBV30 and TRBJ1-2; 7 nucleotides agree with TRBD1. CDR1 GTSNPN and CDR2 SVGIG come from the germline V gene (reference sequence). The CDR3 covers 12 residues. V lost 2 bases and J lost 4; bases outside the gene matches: 1. CDR3 sequence (DNA): TGTGCCTGGAGTACAGGGGCCTATGGCTACACCTTC. Translation gives CAWSTGAYGYTF.

This clone has just a few counts. The chain has TRBV28 and TRBJ1-4; TRBD1 might be the D (5 bases). V was trimmed by 11 bases and J by 2 bases, leaving 15 bases between them. Germline CDR1 and CDR2: MDHEN and SYDVKM. The CDR3 sequence is 14 residues long. CDR3 protein: CAGSSGFTNEKLFF. For the CDR3, the DNA is TGTGCCGGGAGTTCAGGGTTCACTAATGAAAAACTGTTTTTT.

This clone was seen only once. This rearrangement joins TRBV4-1 to TRBJ1-1; maybe TRBD1 (6 bases). V was trimmed by 1 base and J by 4 bases, leaving 13 bases between them. Germline V CDR1 and CDR2: MGHRA, YSYEKL. This CDR3 is built from 15 residues. CDR3 sequence (DNA): TGCGCCAGCAGCCAAGTTGCAGGGGCGGGCACTGAAGCTTTCTTT. Residues: CASSQVAGAGTEAFF.

This clone has more than one count but fewer than ten. This chain joins TRBV29-1 and TRBJ2-3; the match to TRBD1 covers 11 bases. The V and J ends lost 7 bases and 6 bases, in that order; junction bases with no gene match: 12. The CDR3 loop spans 15 amino acids. CDR1 SQVTM and CDR2 ANQGSEA come from the germline V gene. This chain's CDR3 is CSGLPGTGGSDTQYF. As DNA, the CDR3 is TGCAGCGGACTCCCCGGGACAGGGGGATCGGATACGCAGTATTTT.

The J gene is TRBJ2-5, the V gene TRBV7-2, with 8 nucleotides matching TRBD1. V gave up 4 bases and J gave up 4 bases; unmatched junction bases: 11. The CDR3 has 16 residues. In germline, CDR1 is SGHTA, CDR2 FQGNSA. CDR3 nucleotides: TGTGCCAGCAGCTCCCAAACCGGACAGGGAGGAGAGACCCAGTACTTC. Translated, it gives CASSSQTGQGGETQYF. The full variable domain, completed using reference TRBV7-2 and TRBJ2-5, is GAGVSQSPSNKVTEKGKDVELRCDPISGHTALYWYRQSLGQGLEFLIYFQGNSAPDKSGLPSDRFSAERTGGSVSTLTIQRTQQEDSAVYLCASSSQTGQGGETQYFGPGTRLLVL.